This entry is about one T cell receptor beta chain. This table comes from immunoSEQ multiplex PCR, and its TCRdb copy is limited to in-frame clones, with some not included. The data show some 97,000 clones, about 90% seen once. The data were obtained in a study of control samples from healthy donors and cancer patients. Germline trimming cut 4 bases from V and 5 bases from J; bases unmatched to any gene: 6. This CDR3 spans 16 amino acids. Looked up from germline, CDR1 is SEHNR and CDR2 is FQNEAQ (reference sequence). The TCR originated in a woman aged 45-59 years in good health. The rearrangement joins TRBV7-9 to TRBJ2-3; the match to TRBD2 covers 13 bases. Sequenced material: blood. The CDR3 spells CASSSGLAGAIDTQYF. The DNA for the CDR3 is TGTGCCAGCAGCTCCGGACTAGCGGGAGCGATAGATACGCAGTATTTT.